This TCR beta chain appears in the sequencing data of a study of T cells in localized non-small cell lung cancer. The CDR3 length is 13 residues. Between the trimmed V and J ends, which lost 0 bases and 5 bases, there was a span of 7 bases. Germline lookup yields CDR1 LGHNT and CDR2 FRNRAP. Repertoires were generated with immunoSEQ multiplex PCR, while TCRdb's copy carries only in-frame clones and drops some. The table has over 30,000 clones, roughly nine tenths seen once; the top ten hold around 4%. The chain is built from TRBV12-5 and TRBJ1-1; D not resolved. The receptor's source is a man aged 40-75 years with stage I lung adenocarcinoma. The sample in question was peripheral blood, obtained before any cancer treatment. CDR3 nucleotide sequence: TGTGCTAGTGGTTTGGTACGGAGAACTGAAGCTTTCTTT. It specifies CASGLVRRTEAFF.